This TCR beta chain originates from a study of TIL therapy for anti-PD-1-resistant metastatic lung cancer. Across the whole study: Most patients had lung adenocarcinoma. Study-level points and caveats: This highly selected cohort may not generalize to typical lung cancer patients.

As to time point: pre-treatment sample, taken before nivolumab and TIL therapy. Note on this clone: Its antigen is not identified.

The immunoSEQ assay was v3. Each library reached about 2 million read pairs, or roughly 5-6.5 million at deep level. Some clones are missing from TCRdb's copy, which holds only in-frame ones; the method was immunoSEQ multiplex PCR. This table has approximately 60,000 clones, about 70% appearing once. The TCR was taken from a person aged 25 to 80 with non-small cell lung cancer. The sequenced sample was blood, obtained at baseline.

The CDR3 region has the DNA TGTGCCAGCAGTCCTCCCCGGGATAACACTGAAGCTTTCTTT. Translating it yields CASSPPRDNTEAFF. The chain couples TRBV7-8 to TRBJ1-1; D unresolved. CDR3 length: 14 amino acids. Per the germline V gene, CDR1 is SGHVS and CDR2 is FQNEAQ. V lost 6 bases to trimming and J lost 2 bases, with 13 bases between them.